These 12 T cell receptor beta chains were all obtained from the same sample, sequenced in a study of blood T cell repertoires in COVID-19. Method: immunoSEQ multiplex PCR; TCRdb's copy keeps in-frame clones and lacks some. In the table there are some 200,000 clones, around 86% of which are singletons. The sequencing input was peripheral blood. The receptors were sampled from a man aged 45-65 years with acute or convalescent COVID-19.

This rearrangement joins TRBV28 to TRBJ1-2; 10 positions match TRBD1. J lost 8 bases, V lost 4 bases, and 4 bases had no gene match. CDR3 length: 13 residues. Germline V gene data show CDR1 as MDHEN and CDR2 as SYDVKM. The CDR3 nucleotides are TGTGCCAGCAGTTCCGGGACAGGGGAAGGCTACACCTTC. Protein sequence: CASSSGTGEGYTF.

The chain is built from TRBV18 and TRBJ1-4; weak D call: TRBD1 (5 bases). V lost 4 bases and J 8 bases, leaving 14 bases between the germline ends. Looked up from germline, CDR1 is KGHSH and CDR2 is LQKENI. The CDR3 is 14 residues long. CDR3 loop: CASSLEQVQEKLFF. As DNA, the CDR3 is TGTGCCAGCTCACTCGAACAGGTGCAGGAAAAACTGTTTTTT.

This chain joins TRBV6-5 and TRBJ1-2; D is perhaps TRBD1 (5 bases). The CDR3 extends over 12 amino acids. The germline V gene has CDR1 MNHEY and CDR2 SVGAGI. The ends were cut back, 6 bases at V and 6 bases at J, with 11 bases in the middle. CDR3 coding DNA: TGTGCCAGCAGGACAGTTCAAGATGGCTACACCTTC. Translation gives CASRTVQDGYTF.

The chain employs TRBV5-1 and TRBJ2-7; 10 bases line up with TRBD1. The CDR3 totals 13 residues. J lost 6 bases, V lost 4 bases, and 4 bases had no gene match. Germline-derived CDR1 and CDR2 are SGHRS and YFSETQ. The DNA for the CDR3 is TGCGCCAGCAGCCCAGACAGGGGGCTCGAGCAGTACTTC. Its translation: CASSPDRGLEQYF.

The V and J genes are TRBV27 and TRBJ1-3; 9 bases align to TRBD1. Germline V gives CDR1 MNHEY, CDR2 SMNVEV (reference sequence). This CDR3 is 16 amino acids long. Germline trimming cut 7 bases from V and 0 bases from J; bases unmatched to any gene: 7. As DNA, the CDR3 is TGTGCCAGCAATCTGGGACAGGGAGACTCTGGAAACACCATATATTTT. Encoded protein: CASNLGQGDSGNTIYF.

The chain links TRBV6-1 to TRBJ1-6, with 8 bases aligning to TRBD1. CDR1 is MNHNS, CDR2 SASEGT, per germline. V gave up 4 bases and J gave up 7 bases; unmatched junction bases: 12. This CDR3 region has 17 residues. The CDR3 loop is CASSVRSLTGDNSPLHF. The DNA of the CDR3 is TGTGCCAGCAGTGTCCGGTCCCTGACAGGGGACAATTCACCCCTCCACTTT.

The chain carries TRBV5-1 and TRBJ1-2, with 9 bases matching TRBD1. Trimming at V came to 4 bases and at J to 0 bases, leaving 7 bases not matched to a gene. The CDR3 consists of 16 residues. Germline V gene sequence: CDR1 SGHRS, CDR2 YFSETQ. The CDR3 loop reads CASSLDRGLTNYGYTF. The CDR3 coding sequence is TGCGCCAGCAGCCTGGACAGGGGCCTCACTAACTATGGCTACACCTTC.

This clone was found once. J is TRBJ1-6 and V is TRBV14; possibly TRBD1 for D (5 bases). Trimming stripped 4 bases from V and 1 base from J, with 17 bases between. Germline V gene sequence: CDR1 SGHDN, CDR2 FVKESK. The CDR3 runs 18 residues. CDR3 sequence: CASSPGMASGSYNSPLHF. DNA of the CDR3: TGTGCCAGCAGCCCAGGGATGGCCTCGGGTTCCTATAATTCACCCCTCCACTTT.

The rearrangement links TRBV9 to TRBJ1-2; D uncertain. The V gene lost 3 bases and the J gene lost 5 bases, with 17 bases spanning the gap. The CDR3 sequence is 15 residues long. CDR1 and CDR2 from the germline V gene are SGDLS and YYNGEE. CDR3: CASSGPQYTGYGYTF. In DNA form, the CDR3 reads TGTGCCAGCAGCGGGCCCCAGTACACGGGATATGGCTACACCTTC.

This chain uses TRBV6-2 or TRBV6-3 with TRBJ2-5; D might be TRBD2 (5 bases). The CDR3 is made up of 16 amino acids. CDR1 and CDR2 (germline): MNHEY, SVGEGT. V was trimmed by 3 bases and J by 2 bases, leaving 16 bases between them. The CDR3 nucleotides are TGTGCCAGCAGTTATGGTGGTAGAGGGAATCAAGAGACCCAGTACTTC. Translated: CASSYGGRGNQETQYF.

The J gene is TRBJ1-3, the V gene TRBV5-1; D is unclear. Germline-derived CDR1 and CDR2 are SGHRS and YFSETQ. V was shortened by 4 bases and J by 0 bases, with 11 bases between the two germline ends. The CDR3 consists of 15 residues. The chain's CDR3 is CASSPQALSGNTIYF. The CDR3 DNA is TGCGCCAGCAGCCCCCAGGCGCTCTCTGGAAACACCATATATTTT.

The chain carries TRBV5-1 and TRBJ2-5, with 13 nucleotides matching TRBD2. Germline CDR1 is SGHRS and CDR2 is YFSETQ. The CDR3 is made up of 19 amino acids. V lost 4 bases, J lost 1 base, and 13 bases stayed unmatched. As DNA, the CDR3 is TGCGCCAGCAGCCTAATCCCGGGACTAGCGGGGTCTGCCCAAGAGACCCAGTACTTC. Encoded protein: CASSLIPGLAGSAQETQYF.